This TCR beta chain was observed in a study of beta chain features in type 1 diabetes. Findings of the study overall: The study notes PCR might favor shorter templates equally in patients and controls.

The CDR3 has 14 residues. V lost 5 bases and J lost 7; bases outside the gene matches: 7. Germline CDR1 is LNHDA and CDR2 is SQIVND (reference sequence). As for this clone: The antigen is not known.

Investigators reverse transcribed all isolated RNA, so they sequenced expressed TCRB transcripts. For naive, central memory and regulatory T cell samples, reads averaged around 3.8 million. Repertoires were generated with immunoSEQ multiplex PCR, while TCRdb's copy carries only in-frame clones and drops some. This sample yields 850,000 to 900,000 clones, of which around a sixth are seen a single time; around 0.02% belongs to the top ten. This TCR was recovered from a woman aged 18 to 35 in good health. Sequences were obtained from naive CD4+ T cells from blood. The V and J genes are TRBV19 and TRBJ2-1; TRBD1 aligns across 8 bases. This CDR3 reads CASSSWTGSNEQFF. In nucleotides, the CDR3 is TGTGCCAGTAGTTCCTGGACAGGGAGTAATGAGCAGTTCTTC. Complete variable domain (other parts from reference TRBV19 and TRBJ2-1): DGGITQSPKYLFRKEGQNVTLSCEQNLNHDAMYWYRQDPGQGLRLIYYSQIVNDFQKGDIAEGYSVSREKKESFPLTVTSAQKNPTAFYLCASSSWTGSNEQFFGPGTRLTVL.